This T cell receptor beta chain was documented in a study of T-cell memory formation after mild COVID-19. Study as a whole: TCR clusters were largely donor specific.

This CDR3 has 15 residues. V lost 4 bases and J lost 5; bases outside the gene matches: 5. Germline-derived CDR1 and CDR2 are SGHRS and YFSETQ. TCRdb reprocessed the 5' RACE reads via MiXCR and lists one record per CDR3 protein. The data show under 200,000 distinct CDR3 sequences, 9.5% to 13% seen once. The chain is built from TRBV5-1 and TRBJ2-3, with 12 bases fitting TRBD2. The sequencing sample was made of PBMCs or a T cell subset sorted from them (not recorded which). This TCR was recovered from a man aged 18 to 30 who had mild COVID-19 (a few samples of this study predate the infection). Cell type and time point are not known. The chain's CDR3 is CASSMETSGGDTQYF. CDR3 bases: TGCGCCAGCAGCATGGAGACTAGCGGGGGAGATACGCAGTATTTT.